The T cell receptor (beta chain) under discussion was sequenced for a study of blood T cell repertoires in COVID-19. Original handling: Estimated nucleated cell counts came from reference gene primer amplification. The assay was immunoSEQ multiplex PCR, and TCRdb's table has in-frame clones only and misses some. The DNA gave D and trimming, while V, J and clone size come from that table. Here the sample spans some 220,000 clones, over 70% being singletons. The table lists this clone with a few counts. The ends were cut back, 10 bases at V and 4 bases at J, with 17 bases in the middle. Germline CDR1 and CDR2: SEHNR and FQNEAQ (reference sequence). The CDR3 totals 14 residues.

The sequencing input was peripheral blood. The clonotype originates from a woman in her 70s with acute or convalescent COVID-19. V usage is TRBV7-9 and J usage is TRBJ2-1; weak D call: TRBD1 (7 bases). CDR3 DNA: TGTGCCATCGGAAAGACAGGGAGGTACAATGAGCAGTTCTTC. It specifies CAIGKTGRYNEQFF.